This TCR beta chain was recovered during a study of beta chain features in type 1 diabetes. The single heparinised draw taken from each donor contained about 110 mL of blood on average. In the case of this clone: The antigen remains undetermined.

Findings and limits, study-wide: Naive, central memory and regulatory TCRB repertoires appeared more similar among patients than healthy donors. TCRB rearrangement may or may not be influenced by HLA type; here this remained unresolved.

The entirety of the isolated RNA underwent reverse transcription, so expressed TCRB transcripts were sequenced. Profiling relied on immunoSEQ multiplex PCR, and the TCRdb table lists in-frame clones only, not all of them. The sample lists 900,000 or so clones, 15% to 20% occurring once. Germline values: CDR1 SQVTM, CDR2 ANQGSEA. The CDR3 is made up of 15 amino acids. V gave up 6 bases and J gave up 0 bases; unmatched junction bases: 7. The chain combines TRBV29-1 with TRBJ2-3; 9 bases line up with TRBD1. Sample: naive CD4+ T cells from blood. The sequence was obtained from a woman between 18 and 29 years old in good health. The CDR3 DNA follows: TGCAGCGTAGGGGACAGGGCAATTAGCACAGATACGCAGTATTTT. It specifies CSVGDRAISTDTQYF.